The 10 T cell receptor beta chains presented below share a single source sample, sequenced in a study of identical twins. TCRdb redid the calling of the 5' RACE reads with MiXCR, one entry per CDR3 protein. The sample lists 500,000 to 700,000 distinct CDR3 sequences, about 7% seen once, with 1.6% in the top ten. These records were also assigned to another study, of yellow fever vaccine responses in identical twins.

Sequenced: PBMCs. The receptors come from a woman aged 18-29 years in good health.

This clonotype was detected only a few times. The V and J genes are TRBV15 and TRBJ2-5, with 9 bases aligning to TRBD2. J was trimmed by 4 bases and V by 0 bases; bases with no gene match: 9. Germline V CDR1 and CDR2: LNHNV, YYDKDF (reference sequence). The CDR3 consists of 17 residues. The CDR3 is CATSRDSAGGRAETQYF. The CDR3 DNA follows: TGTGCCACCAGCAGAGATTCGGCGGGAGGGCGCGCAGAGACCCAGTACTTC.

This clonotype was observed a handful of times. The chain has TRBV29-1 and TRBJ2-1, with TRBD1 identical over 7 bases. The CDR3 runs 13 residues. Looked up from germline, CDR1 is SQVTM and CDR2 is ANQGSEA. J was trimmed by 7 bases and V by 3 bases; bases with no gene match: 6. The CDR3 DNA follows: TGCAGCGTTGAGGGCAGGGGGTGGAATGAGCAGTTCTTC. Its translation is CSVEGRGWNEQFF.

This clonotype occurred a few times. The CDR3 nucleotides read TGTGCCACCAGTGATCCCTCAGCGGGAGTTAGGAATGAGCAGTTCTTC. Translated: CATSDPSAGVRNEQFF. J is TRBJ2-1 and V is TRBV24-1; 8 nucleotides match TRBD2. V shed 3 bases, J shed 7 bases, and the junction held 10 bases outside the gene matches. CDR1 is KGHDR, CDR2 SFDVKD, per germline. This CDR3 region has 16 residues.

The sample holds a few counts of this clonotype. The chain couples TRBV12-3 or TRBV12-4 to TRBJ1-1, with D possibly matching TRBD1 (5 bases). The ends were cut back, 3 bases at V and 0 bases at J, with 17 bases in the middle. This CDR3 contains 17 residues. The CDR3 sequence is CASSFLGADHMNTEAFF. The CDR3 DNA is TGTGCCAGCAGTTTTCTAGGGGCCGACCACATGAACACTGAAGCTTTCTTT.

The chain has TRBV20-1 and TRBJ2-1; TRBD1 is a possible D gene (7 bases). The V gene lost 4 bases and the J gene lost 9 bases, with 34 bases spanning the gap. The CDR3 runs 19 residues. Looked up from germline, CDR1 is DFQATT and CDR2 is SNEGSKA (reference sequence). CDR3 DNA sequence: TGCAGTGCTAACACTCAGGGGGAGGAAAACCCCATGCGTGAGGCTGAGCAGTTCTTC. Amino acid sequence: CSANTQGEENPMREAEQFF.

The chain carries TRBV27 and TRBJ2-2; the D gene is possibly TRBD1 (7 bases). Trimming took 1 base from V and 0 from J, leaving 12 bases between them. CDR3 size: 17 residues. Germline V gene data show CDR1 as MNHEY and CDR2 as SMNVEV (reference sequence). CDR3 in DNA: TGTGCCAGCAGTTTATTCAGGGGGGCCGCGAACACCGGGGAGCTGTTTTTT. It codes for CASSLFRGAANTGELFF.

There are a few counts of this clonotype. The rearrangement links TRBV11-2 to TRBJ1-1, with D perhaps matching TRBD1 (6 bases). Trimming stripped 1 base from V and 6 bases from J, with 12 bases between. Looked up from germline, CDR1 is SGHAT and CDR2 is FQNNGV. This CDR3 has 14 residues. The CDR3 DNA reads TGTGCCAGCAGCTTAGGTACAGGGCCCTCTGAAGCTTTCTTT. Amino acid sequence: CASSLGTGPSEAFF.

This clonotype was observed a handful of times. This sequence joins TRBV12-3 or TRBV12-4 and TRBJ2-1; D is undetermined. The CDR3 spans 14 residues. Trimming pared 1 base from V and 7 bases from J, leaving 11 bases between. This CDR3 reads CASSLDLLTNEQFF. DNA of the CDR3: TGTGCCAGCAGTTTAGACTTATTGACAAATGAGCAGTTCTTC.

The chain employs TRBV5-4 and TRBJ2-2, with D hard to call. The CDR3 has 16 amino acids. Germline CDR1 is SGHNT and CDR2 is YYREEE (reference sequence). The V end was cut by 1 base, the J end by 5 bases, with 15 bases between. The chain's CDR3 is CASSLWSHLGTGELFF. The DNA for the CDR3 is TGTGCCAGCAGCTTGTGGAGCCATCTTGGGACCGGGGAGCTGTTTTTT.

This chain links TRBV5-6 with TRBJ1-1; D might be TRBD1 (5 bases). Trimming shortened V by 1 base and J by 4 bases, and 11 bases separated the two germline ends. This CDR3 contains 14 residues. Looked up from germline, CDR1 is SGHDT and CDR2 is YYEEEE. The CDR3, as DNA: TGTGCCAGCAGCTTGCCAGGGAGGGGCACTGAAGCTTTCTTT. This translates into CASSLPGRGTEAFF.